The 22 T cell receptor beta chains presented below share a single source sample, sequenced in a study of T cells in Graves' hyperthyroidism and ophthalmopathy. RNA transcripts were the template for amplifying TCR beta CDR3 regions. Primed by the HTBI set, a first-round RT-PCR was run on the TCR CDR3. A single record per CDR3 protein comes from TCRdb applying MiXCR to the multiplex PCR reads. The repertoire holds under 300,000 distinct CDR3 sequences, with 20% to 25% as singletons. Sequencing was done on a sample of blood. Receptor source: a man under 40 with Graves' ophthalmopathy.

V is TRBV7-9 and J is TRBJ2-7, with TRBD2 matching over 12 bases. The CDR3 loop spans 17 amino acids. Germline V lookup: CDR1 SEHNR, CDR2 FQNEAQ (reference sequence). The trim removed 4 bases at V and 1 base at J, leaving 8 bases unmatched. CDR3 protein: CASSSVATSGSSYEQYF. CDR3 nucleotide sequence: TGTGCCAGCAGCTCCGTCGCGACTAGCGGGAGTTCCTACGAGCAGTACTTC.

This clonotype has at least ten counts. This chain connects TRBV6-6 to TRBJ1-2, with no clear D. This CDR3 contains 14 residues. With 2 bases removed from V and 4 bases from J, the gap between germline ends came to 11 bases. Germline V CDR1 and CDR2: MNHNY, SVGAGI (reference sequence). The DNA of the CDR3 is TGTGCCAGCAGTTACCAAGGGAAGGGCTATGGCTACACCTTC. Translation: CASSYQGKGYGYTF.

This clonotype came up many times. The CDR3 is CASSLDRANTEAFF. Written as DNA, the CDR3 is TGCGCCAGCAGCTTGGACAGGGCGAACACTGAAGCTTTCTTT. The chain uses TRBV5-1 and TRBJ1-1; possible D gene TRBD1, 6 bases. This CDR3 is built from 14 residues. CDR1 SGHRS and CDR2 YFSETQ come from the germline V gene. Between the trimmed V and J ends, which lost 0 bases and 1 base, there was a span of 7 bases.

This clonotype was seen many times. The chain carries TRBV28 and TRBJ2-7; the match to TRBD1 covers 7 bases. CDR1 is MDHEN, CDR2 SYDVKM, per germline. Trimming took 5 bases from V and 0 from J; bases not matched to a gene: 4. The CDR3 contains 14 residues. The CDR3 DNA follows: TGTGCCAGCAGTATGACAGGGAGCTCCTACGAGCAGTACTTC. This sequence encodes CASSMTGSSYEQYF.

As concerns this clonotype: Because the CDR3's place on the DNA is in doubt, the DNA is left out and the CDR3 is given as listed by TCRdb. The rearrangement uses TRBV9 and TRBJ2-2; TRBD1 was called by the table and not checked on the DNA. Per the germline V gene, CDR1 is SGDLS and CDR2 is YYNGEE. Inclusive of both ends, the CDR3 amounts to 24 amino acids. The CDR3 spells CASSGSRQGSYEQYFGPGTGELFF.

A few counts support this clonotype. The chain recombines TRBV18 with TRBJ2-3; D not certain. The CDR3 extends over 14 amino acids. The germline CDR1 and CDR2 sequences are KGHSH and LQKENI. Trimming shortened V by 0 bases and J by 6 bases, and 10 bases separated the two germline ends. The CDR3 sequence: CASSPPEKWDTQYF. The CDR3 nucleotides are TGTGCCAGCTCACCACCCGAGAAATGGGATACGCAGTATTTT.

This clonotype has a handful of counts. The CDR3 region is CASSIRPGLGLDTQYF. The CDR3 bases are TGTGCCAGCAGCATACGACCGGGACTAGGGTTGGATACGCAGTATTTT. V is TRBV7-9 and J is TRBJ2-3; TRBD2 matches at 8 bases. CDR1 is SEHNR, CDR2 FQNEAQ, per germline (reference sequence). The CDR3 consists of 16 residues. V dropped 5 bases and J dropped 6; count of bases not matched to a gene: 13.

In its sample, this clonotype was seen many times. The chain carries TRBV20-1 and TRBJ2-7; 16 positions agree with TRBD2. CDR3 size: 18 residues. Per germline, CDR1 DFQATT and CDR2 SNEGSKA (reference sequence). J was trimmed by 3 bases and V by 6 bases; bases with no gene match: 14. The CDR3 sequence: CSASGTSGRASRVYEQYF. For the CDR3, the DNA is TGCAGTGCCTCGGGGACTAGCGGGAGGGCATCTCGTGTCTACGAGCAGTACTTC.

CDR3 DNA: TGTGCCAGCAGTGACCCCGGGACAGGGGTAGGCGAGCAGTACTTC. Residues: CASSDPGTGVGEQYF. The rearrangement uses TRBV6-1 and TRBJ2-7, with TRBD1 matching over 10 bases. The V gene end was trimmed by 3 bases and the J gene end by 6 bases; junction bases not matched to a gene: 8. The CDR3 is 15 residues long. CDR1 MNHNS and CDR2 SASEGT come from the germline V gene.

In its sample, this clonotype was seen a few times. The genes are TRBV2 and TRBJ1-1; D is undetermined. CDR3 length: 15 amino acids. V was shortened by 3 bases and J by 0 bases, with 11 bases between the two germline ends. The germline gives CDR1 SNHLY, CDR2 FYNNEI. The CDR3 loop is CASSENMGMNTEAFF. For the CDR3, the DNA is TGTGCCAGCAGTGAGAATATGGGTATGAACACTGAAGCTTTCTTT. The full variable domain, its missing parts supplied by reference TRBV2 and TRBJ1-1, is EPEVTQTPSHQVTQMGQEVILRCVPISNHLYFYWYRQILGQKVEFLVSFYNNEISEKSEIFDDQFSVERPDGSNFTLKIRSTKLEDSAMYFCASSENMGMNTEAFFGQGTRLTVV.

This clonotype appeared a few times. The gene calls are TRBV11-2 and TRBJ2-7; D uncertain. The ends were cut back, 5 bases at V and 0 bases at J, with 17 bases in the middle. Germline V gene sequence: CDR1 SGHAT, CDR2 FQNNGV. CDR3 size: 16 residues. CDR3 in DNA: TGTGCCAGCAGCCAGAGAGGAGCCCTAAGCTCCTACGAGCAGTACTTC. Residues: CASSQRGALSSYEQYF.

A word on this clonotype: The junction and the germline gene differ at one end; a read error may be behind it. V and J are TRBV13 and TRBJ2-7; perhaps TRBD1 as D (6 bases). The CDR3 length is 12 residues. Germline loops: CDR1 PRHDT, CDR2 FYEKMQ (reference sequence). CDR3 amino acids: CASSEDSYGQYF. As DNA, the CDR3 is TGTGCCAGCAGTGAGGACAGCTACGGGCAGTACTTC.

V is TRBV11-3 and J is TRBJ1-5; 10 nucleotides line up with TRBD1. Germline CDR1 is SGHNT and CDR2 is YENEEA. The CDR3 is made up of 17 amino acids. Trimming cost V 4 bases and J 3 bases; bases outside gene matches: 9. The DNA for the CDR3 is TGTGCCAGCAGCTCTGATCGGGACAGGGGTATCAATCAGCCCCAGCATTTT. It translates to CASSSDRDRGINQPQHF.

The CDR3 sequence is CATSDFGSGKSGELFF. CDR3 DNA: TGTGCCACCAGTGATTTTGGCAGCGGGAAAAGCGGGGAGCTGTTTTTT. The V gene is TRBV24-1, the J gene TRBJ2-2; TRBD2 aligns across 7 bases. Trimming at V came to 1 base and at J to 7 bases, leaving 8 bases not matched to a gene. The CDR3 length is 16 residues. Germline CDR1 reads KGHDR; CDR2 reads SFDVKD.

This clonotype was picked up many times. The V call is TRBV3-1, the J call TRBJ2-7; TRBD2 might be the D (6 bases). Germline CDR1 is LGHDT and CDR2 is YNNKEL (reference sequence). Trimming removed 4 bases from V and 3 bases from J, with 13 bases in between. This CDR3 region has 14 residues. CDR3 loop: CASSPPGDFYEQYF. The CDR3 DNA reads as TGTGCCAGCAGCCCTCCTGGGGACTTCTACGAGCAGTACTTC.

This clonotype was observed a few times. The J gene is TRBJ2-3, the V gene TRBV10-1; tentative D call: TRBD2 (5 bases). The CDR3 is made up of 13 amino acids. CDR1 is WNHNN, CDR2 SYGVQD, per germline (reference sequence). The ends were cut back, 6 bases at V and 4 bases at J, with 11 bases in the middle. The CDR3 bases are TGCGCCAGCAGAGGTGGGAGCGCAGATACGCAGTATTTT. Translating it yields CASRGGSADTQYF.

The CDR3: CASSYSGQASSYNEQFF. The CDR3 DNA sequence: TGTGCCAGCAGTTACTCGGGACAGGCGAGCTCCTACAATGAGCAGTTCTTC. This rearrangement joins TRBV6-5 to TRBJ2-1; the match to TRBD1 covers 8 bases. Germline CDR1 MNHEY, CDR2 SVGAGI. V shed 0 bases, J shed 0 bases, and the junction held 4 bases outside the gene matches. The CDR3 sequence is 17 residues long.

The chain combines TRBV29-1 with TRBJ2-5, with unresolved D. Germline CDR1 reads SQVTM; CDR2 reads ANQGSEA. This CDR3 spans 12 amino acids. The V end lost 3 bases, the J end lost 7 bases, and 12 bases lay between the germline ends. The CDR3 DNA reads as TGCAGCGTTGACGGCACGAGAGGGACCCAGTACTTC. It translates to CSVDGTRGTQYF. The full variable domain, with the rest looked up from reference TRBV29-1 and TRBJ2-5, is SAVISQKPSRDICQRGTSLTIQCQVDSQVTMMFWYRQQPGQSLTLIATANQGSEATYESGFVIDKFPISRPNLTFSTLTVSNMSPEDSSIYLCSVDGTRGTQYFGPGTRLLVL.

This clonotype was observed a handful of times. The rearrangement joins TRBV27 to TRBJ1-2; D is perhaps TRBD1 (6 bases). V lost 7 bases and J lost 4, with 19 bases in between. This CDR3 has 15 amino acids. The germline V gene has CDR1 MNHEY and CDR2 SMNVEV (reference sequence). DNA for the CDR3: TGTGCCAGCACCGCCCTGGGGGGGCGGCCCTATGGCTACACCTTC. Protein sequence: CASTALGGRPYGYTF.

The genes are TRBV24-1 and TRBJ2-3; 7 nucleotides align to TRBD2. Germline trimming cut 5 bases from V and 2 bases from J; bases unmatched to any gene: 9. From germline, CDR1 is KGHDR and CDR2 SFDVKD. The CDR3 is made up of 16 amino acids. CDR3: CATSVSAGATTDTQYF. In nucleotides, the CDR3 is TGTGCCACCAGTGTTAGCGCGGGAGCAACCACAGATACGCAGTATTTT.

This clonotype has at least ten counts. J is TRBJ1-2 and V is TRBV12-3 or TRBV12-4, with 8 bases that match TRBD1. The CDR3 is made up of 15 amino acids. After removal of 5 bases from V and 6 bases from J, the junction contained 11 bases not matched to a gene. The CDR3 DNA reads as TGTGCCAGCAGTCTCGCCGGGACAGGCGAGAATGGCTACACCTTC. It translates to CASSLAGTGENGYTF.

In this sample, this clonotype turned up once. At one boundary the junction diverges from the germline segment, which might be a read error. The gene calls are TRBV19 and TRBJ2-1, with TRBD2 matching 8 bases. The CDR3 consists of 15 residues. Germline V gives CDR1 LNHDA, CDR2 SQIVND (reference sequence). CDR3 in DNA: TGTGCCAGTCTGCCAGCGGGAGAGAGTTTTGGTGAGCAGCTCTTC. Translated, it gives CASLPAGESFGEQLF.